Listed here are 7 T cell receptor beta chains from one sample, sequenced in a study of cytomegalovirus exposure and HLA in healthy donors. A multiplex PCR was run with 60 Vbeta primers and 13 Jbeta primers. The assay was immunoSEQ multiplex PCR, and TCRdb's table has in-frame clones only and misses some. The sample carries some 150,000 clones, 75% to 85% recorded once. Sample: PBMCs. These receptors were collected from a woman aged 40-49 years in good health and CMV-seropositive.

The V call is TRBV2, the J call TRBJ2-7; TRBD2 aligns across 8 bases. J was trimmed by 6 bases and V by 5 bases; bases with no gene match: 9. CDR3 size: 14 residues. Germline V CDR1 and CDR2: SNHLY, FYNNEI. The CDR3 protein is CASSPGTRISEQYF. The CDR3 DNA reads TGTGCCAGCAGTCCCGGGACTAGGATAAGCGAGCAGTACTTC.

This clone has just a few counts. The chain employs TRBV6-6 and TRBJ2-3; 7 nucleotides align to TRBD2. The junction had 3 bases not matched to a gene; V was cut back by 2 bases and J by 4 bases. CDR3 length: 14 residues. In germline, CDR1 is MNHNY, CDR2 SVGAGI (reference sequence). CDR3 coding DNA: TGTGCCAGCAGTTACGGACTAGGCGCAGATACGCAGTATTTT. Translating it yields CASSYGLGADTQYF.

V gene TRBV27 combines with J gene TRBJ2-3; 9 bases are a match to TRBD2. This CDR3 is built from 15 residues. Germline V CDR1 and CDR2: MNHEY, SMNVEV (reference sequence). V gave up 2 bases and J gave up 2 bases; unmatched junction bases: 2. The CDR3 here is CASSLSGRNTDTQYF. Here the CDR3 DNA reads TGTGCCAGCAGTTTAAGCGGGAGGAACACAGATACGCAGTATTTT.

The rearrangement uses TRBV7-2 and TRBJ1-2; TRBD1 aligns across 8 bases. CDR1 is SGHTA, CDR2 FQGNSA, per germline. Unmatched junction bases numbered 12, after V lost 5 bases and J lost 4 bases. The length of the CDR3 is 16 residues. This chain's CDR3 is CASSLIGTGLPYGYTF. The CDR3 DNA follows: TGTGCCAGCAGCCTAATTGGGACAGGCCTCCCCTATGGCTACACCTTC.

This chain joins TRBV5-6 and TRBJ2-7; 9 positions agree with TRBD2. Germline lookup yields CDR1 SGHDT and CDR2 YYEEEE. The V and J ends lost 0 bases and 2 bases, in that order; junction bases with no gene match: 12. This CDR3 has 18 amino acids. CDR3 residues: CASSLANSGRGQAYEQYF. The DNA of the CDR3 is TGTGCCAGCAGCTTGGCAAATAGCGGGAGAGGTCAAGCCTACGAGCAGTACTTC.

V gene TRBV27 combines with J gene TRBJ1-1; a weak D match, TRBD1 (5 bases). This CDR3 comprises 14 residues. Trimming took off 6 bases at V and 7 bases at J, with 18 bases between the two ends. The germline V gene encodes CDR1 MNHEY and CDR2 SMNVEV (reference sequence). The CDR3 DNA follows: TGTGCCAGCAGCACCACGGCAGGGCTCAGTGAAGCTTTCTTT. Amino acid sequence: CASSTTAGLSEAFF.

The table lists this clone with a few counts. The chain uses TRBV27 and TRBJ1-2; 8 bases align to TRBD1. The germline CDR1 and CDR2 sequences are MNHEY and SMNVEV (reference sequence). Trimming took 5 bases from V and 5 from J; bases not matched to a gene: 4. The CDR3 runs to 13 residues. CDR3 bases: TGTGCCAGCAGTCGGACAGGGCTTTATGGCTACACCTTC. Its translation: CASSRTGLYGYTF.